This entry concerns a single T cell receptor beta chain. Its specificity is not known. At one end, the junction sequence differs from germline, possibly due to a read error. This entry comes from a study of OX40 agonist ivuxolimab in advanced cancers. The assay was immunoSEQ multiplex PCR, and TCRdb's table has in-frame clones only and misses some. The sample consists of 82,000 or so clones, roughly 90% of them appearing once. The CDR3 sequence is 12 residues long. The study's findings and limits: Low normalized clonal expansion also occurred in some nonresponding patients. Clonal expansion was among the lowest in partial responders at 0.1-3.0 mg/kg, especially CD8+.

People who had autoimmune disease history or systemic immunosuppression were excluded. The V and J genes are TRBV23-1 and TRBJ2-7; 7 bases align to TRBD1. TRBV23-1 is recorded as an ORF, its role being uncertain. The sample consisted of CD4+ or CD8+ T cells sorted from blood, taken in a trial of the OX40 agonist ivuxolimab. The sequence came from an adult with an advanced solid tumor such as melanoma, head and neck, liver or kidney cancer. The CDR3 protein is CASSQHRGRMDF. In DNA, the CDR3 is TGCGCCAGCAGTCAGCACAGGGGAAGGATGGACTTC.